This T cell receptor (beta chain) was observed in a study of T cells in tuberculosis. The table came from immunoSEQ multiplex PCR; TCRdb's copy has only in-frame clones and leaves some out. The profile shows about 35,000 clones, around 90% of them singletons. J lost 2 bases, V lost 0 bases, and 12 bases had no gene match. The length of the CDR3 is 18 residues. CDR1 is GTSNPN and CDR2 is SVGIG in the germline V gene (reference sequence). This TCR derives from a donor aged 10 to 29 with latent tuberculosis or without tuberculosis infection. Some clones in this sample may be carry-over from other donors' samples. Specimen: PBMCs. The rearrangement uses TRBV30 and TRBJ1-5; 8 bases line up with TRBD1. The CDR3 loop reads CAWSVESGGLGGNQPQHF. The DNA for the CDR3 is TGTGCCTGGAGTGTAGAGTCAGGGGGCCTGGGTGGCAATCAGCCCCAGCATTTT. Complete variable domain (other parts from reference TRBV30 and TRBJ1-5): SQTIHQWPATLVQPVGSPLSLECTVEGTSNPNLYWYRQAAGRGLQLLFYSVGIGQISSEVPQNLSASRPQDRQFILSSKKLLLSDSGFYLCAWSVESGGLGGNQPQHFGDGTRLSIL.